This is a list of T cell receptor beta chains from one sample in a study of blood T cell repertoires in COVID-19. Only in-frame clones appear in the TCRdb table, and some are missing; sequencing was by immunoSEQ multiplex PCR. The data hold fewer than 350,000 clones, with roughly 89% observed a single time. Sequencing was carried out using peripheral blood. The receptors were gathered from a woman aged 60-70 years with COVID-19, enrolled during active disease. Each CDR3 is given with its conserved first and last residue. Fields, in order: D gene, clone size, V gene, J gene, CDR3 DNA, CDR3 protein. The D gene is left open where the match is weak. Where a row states a size, it is once, few, many or the class of an expanded clone; other rows omit it.

>TRBD1|NA|TRBV6-4|TRBJ1-2
TGTGCCAGCGGGAAAGGACAGGGTTTACCTAACTATGGCTACACCTTC
CASGKGQGLPNYGYTF
>NA|NA|TRBV12-3/TRBV12-4|TRBJ2-5
TGTGCCAGCAGTTTTCCAGGGGAAGAGACCCAGTACTTC
CASSFPGEETQYF
>NA|NA|TRBV19|TRBJ2-1
TGTGCCAGTAGTGTGAACTCACACAATGAGCAGTTCTTC
CASSVNSHNEQFF
>NA|NA|TRBV30|TRBJ1-2
TGTGCCTGGAGTGGGAGCAGTGGAGGCTACACCTTC
CAWSGSSGGYTF
>TRBD1|NA|TRBV18|TRBJ1-6
TGTGCCAGCTCATCCGACAGGGGGCTTATTTCACCCCTCCACTTT
CASSSDRGLISPLHF
>TRBD1|NA|TRBV7-2|TRBJ2-1
TGTGCCAGCAGCTTAGCGGGACAGGGGGTATACAATGAGCAGTTCTTC
CASSLAGQGVYNEQFF
>TRBD1|NA|TRBV6-5|TRBJ2-7
TGTGCCAGCAGACGCCCGGGACAGCGCAACGAGCAGTACTTC
CASRRPGQRNEQYF
>NA|NA|TRBV9|TRBJ1-1
TGTGCCAGCAGCCGATATACTGGGAACACTGAAGCTTTCTTT
CASSRYTGNTEAFF
>NA|few|TRBV14|TRBJ1-2
TGTGCCAGCAGCCAAGGAGGGGGGGCTTGGACCTTC
CASSQGGGAWTF
>TRBD1|NA|TRBV18|TRBJ1-5
TGTGCCAGCTCAACAGGGGGAAGTCAGCCCCAGCATTTT
CASSTGGSQPQHF
>NA|NA|TRBV5-1|TRBJ2-7
TGCTCCTCCAGGGATGACAGCGGAGGGGAGCAGTACTTC
CSSRDDSGGEQYF
>NA|NA|TRBV6-5|TRBJ2-1
TGTGCCAGCAGTCAAACAGGGAGCTCCTACAATGAGCAGTTCTTC
CASSQTGSSYNEQFF
>NA|NA|TRBV2|TRBJ2-5
TGTGCCAGCAGTGTACAGGGCGAAATCGACCAGTACTTC
CASSVQGEIDQYF
>NA|NA|TRBV10-3|TRBJ1-5
TGTGCCTCCTCTTCAGGGTGGAATCAGCCCCAGCATTTT
CASSSGWNQPQHF
>NA|NA|TRBV5-1|TRBJ1-5
TGCGCCAGCAGCTTGCTGAGCCAGGGATCGGGTCAGCCCCAGCATTTT
CASSLLSQGSGQPQHF
>NA|once|TRBV28|TRBJ1-6
TGTGCCAGCAGTCCTCCCAAGGGGTCACCCCTCCACTTT
CASSPPKGSPLHF
>TRBD1|NA|TRBV28|TRBJ1-5
TGTGCCAGCAGCCGCAGGGGGCGAGGTAGCAATCAGCCCCAGCATTTT
CASSRRGRGSNQPQHF
>TRBD1|many|TRBV6-5|TRBJ2-1
TGTGCCAGCAGTTACGCCTGGACAGGTAGAGGCAATGAGCAGTTCTTC
CASSYAWTGRGNEQFF
>NA|NA|TRBV5-1|TRBJ1-6
TGCGCCAGCAGCGGGCCCGCCCTAAATTCACCCCTCCACTTT
CASSGPALNSPLHF
>TRBD1|NA|TRBV6-6|TRBJ1-5
TGTGCCAGCACCGGGACAGTTAGCAATCAGCCCCAGCATTTT
CASTGTVSNQPQHF
>NA|NA|TRBV28|TRBJ1-2
TGTGCCAGCAGTTCCGTTAGGGGGTACTATGGCTACACCTTC
CASSSVRGYYGYTF
>NA|NA|TRBV2|TRBJ1-6
TGTGCCAGCAGTACACAGGGTGCCGGTAACAATTCACCCCTCCACTTT
CASSTQGAGNNSPLHF
>NA|once|TRBV12-5|TRBJ2-2
TGTGCTAGTGGTTTGTTTGTAACCGGGGAGCTGTTTTTT
CASGLFVTGELFF
>TRBD2|NA|TRBV11-1|TRBJ2-3
TGTGCCAGCAGCACCCAAGCGGGGGGCCTCACAGATACGCAGTATTTT
CASSTQAGGLTDTQYF
>TRBD2|NA|TRBV7-3|TRBJ2-1
TGTGCCAGCAGCTTTAGGGGCGGGGGTTCCTACAATGAGCAGTTCTTC
CASSFRGGGSYNEQFF
>TRBD1|NA|TRBV4-1|TRBJ1-2
TGCGCCAGCAGCCAGGAACCGGGACAGCAAGTACCTAACTATGGCTACACCTTC
CASSQEPGQQVPNYGYTF
>TRBD1|NA|TRBV27|TRBJ1-6
TGTGCCAGCAGTTTAACGGGACAGGGGAGCTCCTATAATTCACCCCTCCACTTT
CASSLTGQGSSYNSPLHF
>NA|NA|TRBV6-1|TRBJ1-1
TGTGCCAGCAGTGAAGCACAGGGAACTGAAGCTTTCTTT
CASSEAQGTEAFF
>TRBD1|NA|TRBV19|TRBJ1-3
TGTGCCAGTAGAGGGACAGTCTCTGGAAACACCATATATTTT
CASRGTVSGNTIYF
>TRBD1|NA|TRBV30|TRBJ1-2
TGTGCCTGGACGTTAGGGGGCCTCTATGGCTACACCTTC
CAWTLGGLYGYTF